These 13 T cell receptor beta chains came from one sample sequenced in a study of T cells in Graves' hyperthyroidism and ophthalmopathy (dated by TCRdb to the late 2010s). The library was made by multiplex PCR. TCRdb shows the sequencer as Illumina HiSeq 2000. The TCR beta CDR3 regions were amplified from the RNA transcripts. The first round of RT-PCR for the TCR CDR3 was performed with the HTBI primer set and the Qiagen OneStep RT-PCR kit. TCRdb reworked the public reads: Q25 trimming with fastp, MiXCR clone assembly, productive beta chains retained. Rows are combined by CDR3 protein, so each entry shows the most common genes and DNA. Recorded for this sample are about 720,000 distinct CDR3 sequences; approximately 16% of them occurred a single time. In total, the top ten clones hold 8.4% of the sample. Sequenced input: blood. The source of these receptors is a young man with Graves' hyperthyroidism.

The sample holds many counts of this clonotype. This sequence joins TRBV20-1 and TRBJ2-3, with 8 bases that match TRBD2. The CDR3 is made up of 14 amino acids. The trim removed 3 bases at V and 3 bases at J, leaving 5 bases unmatched. CDR1 is DFQATT, CDR2 SNEGSKA, per germline (reference sequence). Here the CDR3 DNA reads TGCAGTGCTAGGAAAGCGGGGGCTACAGATACGCAGTATTTT. Amino acids: CSARKAGATDTQYF.

In its sample, this clonotype was seen many times. The chain has TRBV27 and TRBJ1-5; no reliable D call. The length of the CDR3 is 16 residues. The germline V gene has CDR1 MNHEY and CDR2 SMNVEV (reference sequence). V was pared by 5 bases and J by 1 base, with 15 bases between. CDR3 residues: CASSPTPLGSNQPQHF. CDR3 coding DNA: TGTGCCAGCAGTCCAACCCCGTTGGGGAGCAATCAGCCCCAGCATTTT.

The rearrangement joins TRBV7-9 to TRBJ2-5; D is uncertain. The CDR3 runs to 15 residues. V lost 1 base to trimming and J lost 3 bases, with 12 bases between them. CDR1 and CDR2 from the germline V gene are SEHNR and FQNEAQ (reference sequence). CDR3 region: CASSLGKVVEETQYF. The CDR3 DNA reads as TGTGCCAGCAGCTTAGGAAAAGTAGTCGAAGAGACCCAGTACTTC. Based on the CDR3 plus reference TRBV7-9 and TRBJ2-5, the full variable domain is DTGVSQNPRHKITKRGQNVTFRCDPISEHNRLYWYRQTLGQGPEFLTYFQNEAQLEKSRLLSDRFSAERPKGSFSTLEIQRTEQGDSAMYLCASSLGKVVEETQYFGPGTRLLVL.

This clonotype was detected many times. The chain combines TRBV28 with TRBJ2-1, with 7 bases that match TRBD1. Trimming took 10 bases from V and 1 from J; bases not matched to a gene: 7. Germline V CDR1 and CDR2: MDHEN, SYDVKM. The CDR3 runs to 14 residues. CDR3 sequence: CATPRRGSYNEQFF. CDR3 in DNA: TGTGCCACCCCCCGCAGGGGGTCCTACAATGAGCAGTTCTTC.

This clonotype has a count of ten or more. The chain links TRBV27 to TRBJ1-6; D unclear. Germline V gene data show CDR1 as MNHEY and CDR2 as SMNVEV (reference sequence). The CDR3 covers 14 residues. V lost 6 bases and J lost 5, with 11 bases in between. The CDR3 loop reads CASSLDGNNSPLHF. CDR3 bases: TGTGCCAGCAGCCTGGATGGAAATAATTCACCCCTCCACTTT.

This clonotype came up a few times. The rearrangement joins TRBV4-1 to TRBJ2-5; D is uncertain. The CDR3 extends over 15 amino acids. Trimming took off 4 bases at V and 2 bases at J, with 14 bases between the two ends. Germline V CDR1 and CDR2: MGHRA, YSYEKL. The CDR3 loop reads CASSLLWAVQETQYF. CDR3 nucleotides: TGCGCCAGCAGCCTCCTTTGGGCAGTTCAAGAGACCCAGTACTTC.

The chain employs TRBV7-2 and TRBJ2-7; TRBD1 aligns across 8 bases. From germline, CDR1 is SGHTA and CDR2 FQGNSA. The CDR3 has 17 amino acids. Losses at the gene ends were 1 base for V and 7 bases for J; bases not matched to a gene: 15. The CDR3 DNA sequence: TGTGCCAGCAGCTTAGAAATTACAGGGGGTCGGATTAGGGAGCAGTACTTC. It encodes CASSLEITGGRIREQYF.

The CDR3 reads CASSIASSGANVLTF. The CDR3 DNA reads as TGTGCCAGTAGTATCGCCAGCTCTGGGGCCAACGTCCTGACTTTC. The rearrangement uses TRBV19 and TRBJ2-6; D not certain. CDR3 size: 15 residues. Trimming cost V 3 bases and J 0 bases, with 6 bases left between them. Germline V gives CDR1 LNHDA, CDR2 SQIVND (reference sequence).

This clonotype was counted a few times. This chain connects TRBV19 to TRBJ1-2; D unclear. This CDR3 is 13 amino acids long. The V end was cut by 7 bases, the J end by 5 bases, with 14 bases between. Germline V gene sequence: CDR1 LNHDA, CDR2 SQIVND (reference sequence). The CDR3, as DNA: TGTGCCAGTAAGGAGACGTATAGTTATGGCTACACCTTC. As protein: CASKETYSYGYTF. Complete variable domain (other parts from reference TRBV19 and TRBJ1-2): DGGITQSPKYLFRKEGQNVTLSCEQNLNHDAMYWYRQDPGQGLRLIYYSQIVNDFQKGDIAEGYSVSREKKESFPLTVTSAQKNPTAFYLCASKETYSYGYTFGSGTRLTVV.

This clonotype was picked up many times. V gene TRBV27 combines with J gene TRBJ1-3; 7 bases are shared with TRBD1. This CDR3 comprises 15 residues. Trimming at V came to 5 bases and at J to 4 bases, leaving 8 bases not matched to a gene. Germline values: CDR1 MNHEY, CDR2 SMNVEV (reference sequence). The CDR3 here is CASSPMTGFGNTIYF. CDR3 nucleotide sequence: TGTGCCAGCAGTCCGATGACAGGGTTCGGAAACACCATATATTTT.

There are many counts of this clonotype. The chain combines TRBV28 with TRBJ2-3, with D perhaps TRBD2 (5 bases). Between the trimmed V and J ends, which lost 6 bases and 0 bases, there was a span of 16 bases. Germline CDR1 and CDR2: MDHEN and SYDVKM. This CDR3 region has 16 residues. The CDR3 loop is CASRPRVGGSTDTQYF. The CDR3 coding sequence is TGTGCCAGCAGGCCACGGGTGGGCGGGAGCACAGATACGCAGTATTTT.

This clonotype was picked up many times. This sequence joins TRBV30 and TRBJ2-2; unclear D gene. V lost 4 bases, J lost 3 bases, and 3 bases lay in between. The CDR3 runs 11 residues. Germline V gene data show CDR1 as GTSNPN and CDR2 as SVGIG (reference sequence). The CDR3 loop is CAWTDTGELFF. The CDR3 DNA is TGTGCCTGGACCGACACCGGGGAGCTGTTTTTT.

This clonotype occurred many times. The chain combines TRBV28 with TRBJ1-2; D is possibly TRBD1 (6 bases). The germline gives CDR1 MDHEN, CDR2 SYDVKM. The CDR3 totals 15 residues. V lost 8 bases to trimming and J lost 6 bases, with 22 bases between them. The CDR3 protein is CASLTNREGYDGYTF. CDR3 DNA sequence: TGTGCCAGCCTAACCAACAGGGAAGGTTATGATGGCTACACCTTC.